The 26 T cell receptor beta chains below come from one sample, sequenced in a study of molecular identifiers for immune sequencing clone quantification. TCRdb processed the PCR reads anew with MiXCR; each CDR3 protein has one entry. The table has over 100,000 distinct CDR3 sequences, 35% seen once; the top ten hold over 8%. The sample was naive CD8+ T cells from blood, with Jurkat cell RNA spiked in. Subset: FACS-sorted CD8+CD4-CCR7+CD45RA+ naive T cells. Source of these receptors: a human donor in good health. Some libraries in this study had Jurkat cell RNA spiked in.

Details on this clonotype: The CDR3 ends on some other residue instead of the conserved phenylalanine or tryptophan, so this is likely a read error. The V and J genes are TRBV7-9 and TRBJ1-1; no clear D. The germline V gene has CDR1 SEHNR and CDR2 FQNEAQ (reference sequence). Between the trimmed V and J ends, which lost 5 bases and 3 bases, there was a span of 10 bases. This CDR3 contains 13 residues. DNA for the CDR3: TGTGCCAGCAGCGTCCCAGAAGACACTGAAGCTTTCTTA. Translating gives CASSVPEDTEAFL.

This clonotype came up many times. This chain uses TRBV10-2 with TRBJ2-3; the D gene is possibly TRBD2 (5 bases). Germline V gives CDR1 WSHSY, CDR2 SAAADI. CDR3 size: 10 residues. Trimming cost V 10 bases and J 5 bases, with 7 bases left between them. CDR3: CATSGDTQYF. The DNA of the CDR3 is TGCGCCACCAGCGGAGATACGCAGTATTTT.

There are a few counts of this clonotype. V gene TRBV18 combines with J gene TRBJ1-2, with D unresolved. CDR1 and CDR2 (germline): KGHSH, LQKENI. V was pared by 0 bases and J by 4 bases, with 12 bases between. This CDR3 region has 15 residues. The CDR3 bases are TGTGCCAGCTCACCACCGATGGTTCCTCCCTATGGCTACACCTTC. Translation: CASSPPMVPPYGYTF.

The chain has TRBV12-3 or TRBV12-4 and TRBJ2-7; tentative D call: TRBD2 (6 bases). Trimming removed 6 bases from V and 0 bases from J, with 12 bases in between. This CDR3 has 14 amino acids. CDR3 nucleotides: TGTGCCAGCAGCCCGGACGGGAGCTCCTACGAGCAGTACTTC. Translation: CASSPDGSSYEQYF.

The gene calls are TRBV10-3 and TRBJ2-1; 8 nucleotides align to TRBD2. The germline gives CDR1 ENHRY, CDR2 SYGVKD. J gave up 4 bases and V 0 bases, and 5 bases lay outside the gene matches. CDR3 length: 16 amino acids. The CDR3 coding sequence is TGTGCCATCAGTGAGTCAGACGTAGCGGGGTACAATGAGCAGTTCTTC. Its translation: CAISESDVAGYNEQFF.

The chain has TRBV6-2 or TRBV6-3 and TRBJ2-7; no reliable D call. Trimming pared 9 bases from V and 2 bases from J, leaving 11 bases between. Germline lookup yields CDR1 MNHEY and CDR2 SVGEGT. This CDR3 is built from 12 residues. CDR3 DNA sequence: TGTGCCAGTGGCGGCGAAGCCTACGAGCAGTACTTC. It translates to CASGGEAYEQYF.

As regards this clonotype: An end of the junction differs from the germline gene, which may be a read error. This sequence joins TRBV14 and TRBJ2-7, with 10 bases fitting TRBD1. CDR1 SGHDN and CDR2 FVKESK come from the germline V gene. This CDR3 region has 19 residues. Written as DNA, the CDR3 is TGTGCAAGCAGCCAAGGTGATCGGTACATAGGGACAGGGGTCTACGAGCAGTACTTC. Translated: CASSQGDRYIGTGVYEQYF.

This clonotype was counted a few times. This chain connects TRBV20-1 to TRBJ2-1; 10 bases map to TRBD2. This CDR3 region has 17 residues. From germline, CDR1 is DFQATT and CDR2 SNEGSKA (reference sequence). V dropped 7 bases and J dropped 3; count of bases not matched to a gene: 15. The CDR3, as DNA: TGCAGTGTTGAGGGCCTAGCGGGAGAGTGGGTCTACAATGAGCAGTTCTTC. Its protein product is CSVEGLAGEWVYNEQFF.

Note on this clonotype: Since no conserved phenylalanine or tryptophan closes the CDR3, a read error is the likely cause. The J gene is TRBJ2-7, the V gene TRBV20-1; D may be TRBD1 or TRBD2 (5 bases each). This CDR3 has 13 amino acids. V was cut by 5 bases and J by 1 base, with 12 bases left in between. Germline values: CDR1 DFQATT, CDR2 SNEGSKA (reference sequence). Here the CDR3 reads CSAPGTRSYEQYS. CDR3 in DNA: TGCAGTGCTCCCGGGACCCGGTCCTACGAGCAGTACTCC.

The CDR3 nucleotides are TGTGCCAGCAGCTTTTCCCCCGGGAACGAGCAGTACTTC. Its translation is CASSFSPGNEQYF. The rearrangement links TRBV7-8 to TRBJ2-7; D possibly corresponds to TRBD2 (5 bases). The V gene lost 3 bases and the J gene lost 5 bases, with 11 bases spanning the gap. This CDR3 spans 13 amino acids. Per the germline V gene, CDR1 is SGHVS and CDR2 is FQNEAQ. The full variable domain, completed using reference TRBV7-8 and TRBJ2-7, is GAGVSQSPRYKVAKRGQDVALRCDPISGHVSLFWYQQALGQGPEFLTYFQNEAQLDKSGLPSDRFFAERPEGSVSTLKIQRTQQEDSAVYLCASSFSPGNEQYFGPGTRLTVT.

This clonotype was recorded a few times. Here the CDR3 reads CASRGQTASRREQYF. The CDR3 DNA is TGTGCCAGCAGGGGGCAGACAGCCTCCCGTCGGGAGCAGTACTTC. The V call is TRBV6-5, the J call TRBJ2-7, with D possibly being TRBD1 (5 bases). From germline, CDR1 is MNHEY and CDR2 SVGAGI. V shed 6 bases and J shed 7 bases, with 22 bases lying between them. The CDR3 is 15 amino acids.

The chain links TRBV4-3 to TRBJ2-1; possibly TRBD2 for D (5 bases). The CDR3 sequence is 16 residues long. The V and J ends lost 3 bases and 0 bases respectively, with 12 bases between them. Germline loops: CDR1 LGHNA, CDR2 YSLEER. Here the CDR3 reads CASSQDFYSSYNEQFF. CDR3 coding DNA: TGCGCCAGCAGCCAGGACTTCTACAGCTCCTACAATGAGCAGTTCTTC.

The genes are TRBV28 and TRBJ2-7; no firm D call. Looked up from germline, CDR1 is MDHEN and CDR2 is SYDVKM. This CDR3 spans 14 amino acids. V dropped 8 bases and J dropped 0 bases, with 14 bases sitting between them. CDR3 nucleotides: TGTGCCAGCGGCCGCTTGCCGTCCTCCTACGAGCAGTACTTC. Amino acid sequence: CASGRLPSSYEQYF.

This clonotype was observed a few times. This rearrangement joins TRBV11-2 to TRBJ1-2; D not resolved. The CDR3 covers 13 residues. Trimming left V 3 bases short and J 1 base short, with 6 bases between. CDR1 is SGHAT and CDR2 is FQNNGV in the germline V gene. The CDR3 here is CASSFSSNYGYTF. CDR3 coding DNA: TGTGCCAGCAGCTTCAGCAGTAACTATGGCTACACCTTC.

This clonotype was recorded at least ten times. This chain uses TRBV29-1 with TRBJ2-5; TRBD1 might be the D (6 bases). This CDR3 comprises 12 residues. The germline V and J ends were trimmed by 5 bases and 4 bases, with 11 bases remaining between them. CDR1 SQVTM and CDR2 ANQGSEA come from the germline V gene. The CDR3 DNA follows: TGCAGCGTTTGGCGAGGGGGAGAGACCCAGTACTTC. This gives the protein CSVWRGGETQYF. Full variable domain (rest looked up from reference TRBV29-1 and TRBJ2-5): SAVISQKPSRDICQRGTSLTIQCQVDSQVTMMFWYRQQPGQSLTLIATANQGSEATYESGFVIDKFPISRPNLTFSTLTVSNMSPEDSSIYLCSVWRGGETQYFGPGTRLLVL.

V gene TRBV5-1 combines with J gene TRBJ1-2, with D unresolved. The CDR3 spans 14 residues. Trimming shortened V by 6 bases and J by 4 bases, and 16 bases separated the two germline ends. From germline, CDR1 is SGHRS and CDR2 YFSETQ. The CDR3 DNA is TGCGCCAGCAAACAACACCAGGAGGCCTATGGCTACACCTTC. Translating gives CASKQHQEAYGYTF.

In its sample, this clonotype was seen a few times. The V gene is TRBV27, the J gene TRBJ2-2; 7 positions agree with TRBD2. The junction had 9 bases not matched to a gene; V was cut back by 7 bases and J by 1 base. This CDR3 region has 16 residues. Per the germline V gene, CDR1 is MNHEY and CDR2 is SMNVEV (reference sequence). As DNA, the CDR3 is TGTGCCAGCAAGGGCGGGCTAGCGGTGAACACCGGGGAGCTGTTTTTT. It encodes CASKGGLAVNTGELFF.

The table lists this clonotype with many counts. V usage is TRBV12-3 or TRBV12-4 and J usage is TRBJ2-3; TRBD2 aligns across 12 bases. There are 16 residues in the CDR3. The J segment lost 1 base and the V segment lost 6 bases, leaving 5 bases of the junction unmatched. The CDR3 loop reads CASSRTSGIGTDTQYF. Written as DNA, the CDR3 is TGTGCCAGCAGCAGGACTAGCGGGATAGGCACAGATACGCAGTATTTT.

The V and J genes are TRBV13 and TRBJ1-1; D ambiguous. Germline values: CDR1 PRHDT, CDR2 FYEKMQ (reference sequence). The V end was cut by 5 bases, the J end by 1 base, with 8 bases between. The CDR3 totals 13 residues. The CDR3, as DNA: TGTGCCAGCAGCCGGAGGGCGAACACTGAAGCTTTCTTT. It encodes CASSRRANTEAFF.

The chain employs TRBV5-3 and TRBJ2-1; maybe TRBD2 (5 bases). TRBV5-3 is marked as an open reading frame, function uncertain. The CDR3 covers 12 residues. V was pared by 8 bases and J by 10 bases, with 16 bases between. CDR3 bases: TGTGCCAGCAGCGAAGGACTCCACGAGCAGTTCTTC. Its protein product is CASSEGLHEQFF.

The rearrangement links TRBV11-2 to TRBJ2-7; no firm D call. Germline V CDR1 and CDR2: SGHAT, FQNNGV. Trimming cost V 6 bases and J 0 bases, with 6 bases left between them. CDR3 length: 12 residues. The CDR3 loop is CASRLRSYEQYF. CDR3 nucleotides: TGTGCCAGCAGACTGCGCTCCTACGAGCAGTACTTC. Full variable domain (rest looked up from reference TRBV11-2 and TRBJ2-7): EAGVAQSPRYKIIEKRQSVAFWCNPISGHATLYWYQQILGQGPKLLIQFQNNGVVDDSQLPKDRFSAERLKGVDSTLKIQPAKLEDSAVYLCASRLRSYEQYFGPGTRLTVT.

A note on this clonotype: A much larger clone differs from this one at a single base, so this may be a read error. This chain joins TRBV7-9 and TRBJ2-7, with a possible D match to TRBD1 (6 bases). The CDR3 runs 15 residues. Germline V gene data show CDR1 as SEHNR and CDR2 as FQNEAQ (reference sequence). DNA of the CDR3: TGTGTCAGCAGCGGCCAAGGGGGTCAGAGGTACGAGCAGTACTTC. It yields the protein CVSSGQGGQRYEQYF.

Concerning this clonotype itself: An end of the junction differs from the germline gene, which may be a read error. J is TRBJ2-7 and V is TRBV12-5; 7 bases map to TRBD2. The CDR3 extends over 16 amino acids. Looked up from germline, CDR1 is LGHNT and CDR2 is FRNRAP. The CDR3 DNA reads TGTGCTAGTGGTTTGTTGGGGGGAGGGCCCAGCTACGAGCGGTACTTC. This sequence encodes CASGLLGGGPSYERYF.

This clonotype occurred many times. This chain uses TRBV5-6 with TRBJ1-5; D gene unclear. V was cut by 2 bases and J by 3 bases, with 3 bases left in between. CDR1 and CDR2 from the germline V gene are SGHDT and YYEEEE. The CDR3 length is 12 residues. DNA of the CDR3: TGTGCCAGCAGCTTATACAATCAGCCCCAGCATTTT. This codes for CASSLYNQPQHF.

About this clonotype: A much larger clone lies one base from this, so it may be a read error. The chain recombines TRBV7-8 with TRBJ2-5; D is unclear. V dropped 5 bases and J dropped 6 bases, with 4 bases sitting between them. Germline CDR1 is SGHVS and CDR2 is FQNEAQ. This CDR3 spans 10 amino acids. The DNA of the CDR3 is TGTGCCAGCAGCATGAAGACCCAGTACTTC. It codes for CASSMKTQYF.

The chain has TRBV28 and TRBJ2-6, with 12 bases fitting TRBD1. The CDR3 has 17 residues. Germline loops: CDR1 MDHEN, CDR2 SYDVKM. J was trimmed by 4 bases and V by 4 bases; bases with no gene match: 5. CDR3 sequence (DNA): TGTGCCAGCAGTTACCGGGACAGGGGGCAGGGGGCCAACGTCCTGACTTTC. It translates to CASSYRDRGQGANVLTF.